These 5 T cell receptor beta chains came from one sample sequenced in a study of CD8 T cells in ankylosing spondylitis. Each CDR3 protein gets one entry after TCRdb re-called the 5' RACE reads with MiXCR. The profile shows a few hundred thousand distinct CDR3 sequences, under 12% of them singletons. The sample taken for sequencing was blood, either unsorted or a sorted T cell fraction (not recorded which). The receptors shown here come from a male donor with ankylosing spondylitis or in good health (not recorded which).

This clonotype was seen repeatedly, ten times or more. V usage is TRBV6-5 and J usage is TRBJ1-1; TRBD1 agrees at 9 bases. J lost 10 bases, V lost 5 bases, and 5 bases had no gene match. Germline CDR1 is MNHEY and CDR2 is SVGAGI. CDR3 length equals 12 residues. The CDR3 DNA reads TGTGCCAGCAGTCCCGGGACAGGGCTAGCTTTCTTT. Its translation is CASSPGTGLAFF.

This clonotype showed up many times. This rearrangement joins TRBV6-1 to TRBJ1-1, with a weak D call TRBD1 (5 bases). CDR1 MNHNS and CDR2 SASEGT come from the germline V gene. There are 14 residues in the CDR3. The germline V and J ends were trimmed by 8 bases and 4 bases, with 17 bases remaining between them. CDR3 in amino acids: CASQAGFATTEAFF. CDR3 sequence (DNA): TGTGCCAGCCAGGCAGGGTTTGCAACCACTGAAGCTTTCTTT.

This clonotype came up a few times. The V gene is TRBV18, the J gene TRBJ2-7, with D perhaps matching TRBD2 (7 bases). Germline V gene lookup returns CDR1 KGHSH and CDR2 LQKENI. The CDR3 consists of 15 residues. V lost 2 bases to trimming and J lost 6 bases, with 17 bases between them. CDR3 residues: CASSPDGGLVSEQYF. The CDR3 nucleotides are TGTGCCAGCTCACCAGACGGGGGGCTCGTCTCCGAGCAGTACTTC.

This clonotype has just a few counts. The V gene is TRBV20-1, the J gene TRBJ1-3; D ambiguous. Germline assignment: CDR1 DFQATT and CDR2 SNEGSKA (reference sequence). The CDR3 covers 15 residues. V was clipped by 0 bases and J by 0 bases, with 9 bases between them. The CDR3: CSAREGANSGNTIYF. DNA for the CDR3: TGCAGTGCTAGAGAGGGCGCCAACTCTGGAAACACCATATATTTT.

The chain couples TRBV11-2 to TRBJ2-7; D gene ambiguous. V was trimmed by 3 bases and J by 2 bases, leaving 14 bases between them. The CDR3 is 15 residues long. Germline values: CDR1 SGHAT, CDR2 FQNNGV. CDR3 in amino acids: CASSFLERLAYEQYF. CDR3 nucleotide sequence: TGTGCCAGCAGCTTCTTGGAACGCCTAGCCTACGAGCAGTACTTC.